The clone carrying this TCR beta chain was counted between two and nine times. Time point meaning: patch test 1, 2 weeks after DPC sensitization. Treatment reported: therapeutic diphenylcyclopropenone sensitization with weekly scalp DPC. The sample is drawn from a study of human T cells and chemical hapten exposure. Study-wide background: Epicutaneous patch tests delivered 0.01% DPC to the upper back, with evaluation at 6 days. The patients, most of them female, presented with alopecia areata, totalis or universalis.

This CDR3 contains 13 residues. Germline CDR1 and CDR2: MNHEY and SVGEGT. V lost 6 bases and J 6 bases, leaving 15 bases between the germline ends. TCRdb passed the RACE reads through MiXCR, listing each CDR3 protein once. This table has 350,000 or so distinct CDR3 sequences, 5.5% to 8% appearing once. This TCR was recovered from a woman between 18 and 29 years old with alopecia areata. Some clones in this sample may be carry-over from other donors' samples. The chain uses TRBV6-2 or TRBV6-3 and TRBJ2-7; no clear D. The sample was whole blood, taken in connection with sensitization to the hapten diphenylcyclopropenone (DPC). The CDR3 nucleotides read TGTGCCAGCAGGGAACACCCCGACGGCGAGCAGTACTTC. It encodes CASREHPDGEQYF.